The clone carrying this T cell receptor beta chain showed up just once. What it recognizes is unknown. PCR primers comprised 60 Vbeta and 13 Jbeta primers. As originally analysed: Later work found around 72 million unique TCR beta chains, with around 10 million shared. The method was immunoSEQ multiplex PCR; TCRdb's version includes in-frame clones alone and lacks a portion of them. V, J and clone size reflect that table, while D and trimming were determined from the DNA. Seen here are about 120,000 clones, around 69% observed once, and the top ten hold roughly 8.2%. The data stem from a study of cytomegalovirus exposure and HLA in healthy donors. Study-wide points: In a later analysis, at a false discovery rate of 0.05, approximately 16,000 TCR beta sequences matched HLA alleles.

The trim removed 0 bases at V and 6 bases at J, leaving 6 bases unmatched. CDR3 length: 15 amino acids. Germline V gene data show CDR1 as LGHNA and CDR2 as YSLEER. The sample comprised PBMCs. This clonotype was obtained from a middle-aged woman in good health and CMV-seropositive. V usage is TRBV4-3 and J usage is TRBJ2-7; 9 nucleotides match TRBD1. CDR3 DNA: TGCGCCAGCAGCCAAGATCTAACAGGGGGCTCCGAGCAGTACTTC. It yields the protein CASSQDLTGGSEQYF.